This T cell receptor beta chain comes out of a study of cytomegalovirus exposure and HLA in healthy donors. The V and J ends lost 2 bases and 6 bases respectively, with 13 bases between them. Looked up from germline, CDR1 is SGHDN and CDR2 is FVKESK. There are 15 residues in the CDR3. With 60 Vbeta and 13 Jbeta primers, the PCR was carried out. This table comes from immunoSEQ multiplex PCR, and its TCRdb copy is limited to in-frame clones, with some not included. The data show 130,000 to 150,000 clones, less than 10% seen once. This clone was recorded a few times. Sequencing used PBMCs. The sequence derives from a male donor in good health and CMV-seronegative. The rearrangement joins TRBV14 to TRBJ2-2, with D possibly being TRBD1 (5 bases). CDR3 protein: CASSQNRGAPGELFF. In DNA, the CDR3 is TGTGCCAGCAGCCAAAACCGTGGGGCCCCCGGGGAGCTGTTTTTT.